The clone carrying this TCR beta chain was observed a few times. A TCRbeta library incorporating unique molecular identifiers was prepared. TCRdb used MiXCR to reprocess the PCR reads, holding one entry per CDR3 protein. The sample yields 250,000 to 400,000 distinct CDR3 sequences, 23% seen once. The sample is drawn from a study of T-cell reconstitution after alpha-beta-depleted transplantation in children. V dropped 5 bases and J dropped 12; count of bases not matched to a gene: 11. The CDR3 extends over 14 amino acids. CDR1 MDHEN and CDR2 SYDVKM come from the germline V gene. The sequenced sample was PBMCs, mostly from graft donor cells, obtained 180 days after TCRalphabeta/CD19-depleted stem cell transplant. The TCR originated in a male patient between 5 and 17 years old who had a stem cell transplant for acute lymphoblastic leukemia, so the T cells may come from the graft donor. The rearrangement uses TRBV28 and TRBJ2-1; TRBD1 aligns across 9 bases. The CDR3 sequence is CASSQTQGAKGQFF. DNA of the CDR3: TGTGCCAGCAGTCAAACACAGGGGGCAAAAGGGCAGTTCTTC.